Each of the 28 T cell receptor beta chains below was sequenced from the same sample in a study of T cell responses to AZD1222 COVID-19 vaccine. Sequencing used immunoSEQ multiplex PCR; TCRdb keeps in-frame clones, though not all of them. The sample has 170,000 or so clones, 85% to 95% seen once. Material: peripheral blood, obtained 28 days after the second dose of the MenACWY control vaccine. These receptor sequences come from an adult who received the MenACWY meningococcal vaccine as a control.

The chain uses TRBV19 and TRBJ2-2, with a possible D match to TRBD1 (5 bases). The ends were cut back, 5 bases at V and 4 bases at J, with 17 bases in the middle. The CDR3 is made up of 16 amino acids. Germline V lookup: CDR1 LNHDA, CDR2 SQIVND (reference sequence). The CDR3 sequence is CASSSRGRAITGELFF. CDR3 coding DNA: TGTGCCAGTAGTTCAAGGGGCAGGGCGATCACCGGGGAGCTGTTTTTT.

The chain has TRBV6-5 and TRBJ2-5, with D possibly being TRBD1 (5 bases). The CDR3 is made up of 15 amino acids. V shed 0 bases and J shed 5 bases, with 13 bases lying between them. Looked up from germline, CDR1 is MNHEY and CDR2 is SVGAGI. The DNA of the CDR3 is TGTGCCAGCAGTTACTCGTCCAGGGTAGAGGAGACCCAGTACTTC. As protein: CASSYSSRVEETQYF.

This clone was detected only a few times. The genes are TRBV5-5 and TRBJ1-1; TRBD1 might be the D (6 bases). Trimming removed 0 bases at V and 6 bases at J, with 12 bases between. Germline loops: CDR1 SGHKS, CDR2 YYEKEE (reference sequence). The CDR3 has 14 residues. CDR3 region: CASSLDRVYAEAFF. The CDR3 bases are TGTGCCAGCAGCTTGGACAGGGTGTATGCTGAAGCTTTCTTT.

The V gene is TRBV28, the J gene TRBJ2-7, with D perhaps matching TRBD1 (5 bases). Trimming stripped 5 bases from V and 5 bases from J, with 22 bases between. CDR1 is MDHEN and CDR2 is SYDVKM in the germline V gene. This CDR3 region has 16 residues. The CDR3 is CASSDPLRARRDEQYF. CDR3 bases: TGTGCCAGCAGTGATCCCCTCAGGGCCCGCCGCGACGAGCAGTACTTC.

This clone was observed a handful of times. The V call is TRBV5-5, the J call TRBJ2-7; D unclear. CDR1 SGHKS and CDR2 YYEKEE come from the germline V gene (reference sequence). The CDR3 has 13 residues. V shed 4 bases and J shed 3 bases, with 11 bases lying between them. The CDR3 loop is CASSTDGFYEQYF. The CDR3 nucleotides read TGTGCCAGCAGCACGGACGGGTTCTACGAGCAGTACTTC. Supplemented by reference TRBV5-5 and TRBJ2-7, the full variable domain reads DAGVTQSPTHLIKTRGQQVTLRCSPISGHKSVSWYQQVLGQGPQFIFQYYEKEERGRGNFPDRFSARQFPNYSSELNVNALLLGDSALYLCASSTDGFYEQYFGPGTRLTVT.

The chain combines TRBV5-1 with TRBJ2-5, with TRBD1 matching 7 bases. CDR3 length: 14 amino acids. With 5 bases clipped from V and 5 bases from J, the junction kept 9 bases outside the gene matches. CDR1 SGHRS and CDR2 YFSETQ come from the germline V gene. For the CDR3, the DNA is TGCGCCAGCAGGAGACAGGGTAAAGGGGAGACCCAGTACTTC. Its translation: CASRRQGKGETQYF.

The chain has TRBV6-2 or TRBV6-3 and TRBJ1-1; D remains ambiguous. V was trimmed by 1 base and J by 0 bases, leaving 6 bases between them. Germline V CDR1 and CDR2: MNHEY, SVGEGT. CDR3 size: 14 residues. This CDR3 reads CASSYFILNTEAFF. The CDR3, as DNA: TGTGCCAGCAGTTACTTTATTTTGAACACTGAAGCTTTCTTT.

V is TRBV18 and J is TRBJ1-2; 9 nucleotides align to TRBD1. The CDR3 extends over 15 amino acids. CDR1 and CDR2 (germline): KGHSH, LQKENI. Trimming took 4 bases from V and 8 from J; bases not matched to a gene: 11. This chain's CDR3 is CASSQGSGTGYGYTF. DNA of the CDR3: TGTGCCAGCTCACAAGGATCCGGGACAGGGTACGGCTACACCTTC.

CDR3 nucleotide sequence: TGCGCCAGCAGCTTGGCCTTCGGGACGAACACCGGGGAGCTGTTTTTT. Amino acid sequence: CASSLAFGTNTGELFF. The rearrangement joins TRBV5-1 to TRBJ2-2; D is possibly TRBD2 (5 bases). The V end lost 0 bases, the J end lost 0 bases, and 9 bases lay between the germline ends. There are 16 residues in the CDR3. Germline CDR1 is SGHRS and CDR2 is YFSETQ.

The rearrangement joins TRBV7-9 to TRBJ1-1; D is possibly TRBD1 (6 bases). The V gene's germline CDR1 is SEHNR and CDR2 FQNEAQ (reference sequence). V lost 2 bases, J lost 3 bases, and 10 bases lay in between. The CDR3 is 14 amino acids. The CDR3 loop reads CASSLSGVYTEAFF. CDR3 coding DNA: TGTGCCAGCAGCTTATCAGGGGTATACACTGAAGCTTTCTTT.

The CDR3 DNA reads TGTGCCAGCTCGCATAGGACAGGGGCTGGCACAGATACGCAGTATTTT. Translation: CASSHRTGAGTDTQYF. The chain links TRBV18 to TRBJ2-3, with 9 bases aligning to TRBD1. The CDR3 consists of 16 residues. V shed 6 bases, J shed 1 base, and the junction held 8 bases outside the gene matches. Germline V gene data show CDR1 as KGHSH and CDR2 as LQKENI.

The rearrangement links TRBV6-4 to TRBJ1-1; TRBD1 is a possible D gene (5 bases). With 6 bases removed from V and 5 bases from J, the gap between germline ends came to 16 bases. The germline V gene has CDR1 MRHNA and CDR2 SNTAGT. The CDR3 contains 14 residues. CDR3 DNA sequence: TGTGCCAGCAGACCGACAGAGAGGGGAACTGAAGCTTTCTTT. Its translation is CASRPTERGTEAFF.

The chain has TRBV27 and TRBJ1-5; D is unclear. The CDR3 contains 16 residues. The germline CDR1 and CDR2 sequences are MNHEY and SMNVEV (reference sequence). Trimming took 1 base from V and 5 from J, leaving 15 bases between them. The CDR3 region is CASSLLSGLGYQPQHF. Here the CDR3 DNA reads TGTGCCAGCAGTTTATTGTCGGGTCTGGGCTATCAGCCCCAGCATTTT.

The chain links TRBV28 to TRBJ1-5; D not certain. Germline lookup yields CDR1 MDHEN and CDR2 SYDVKM. V shed 5 bases and J shed 6 bases, with 8 bases lying between them. The CDR3 consists of 12 residues. The CDR3 nucleotides read TGTGCCAGCAGTGTCGGCCCTCAGCCCCAGCATTTT. It encodes CASSVGPQPQHF. The whole variable domain, remainder taken from reference TRBV28 and TRBJ1-5, is DVKVTQSSRYLVKRTGEKVFLECVQDMDHENMFWYRQDPGLGLRLIYFSYDVKMKEKGDIPEGYSVSREKKERFSLILESASTNQTSMYLCASSVGPQPQHFGDGTRLSIL.

The chain is built from TRBV27 and TRBJ1-5; D uncertain. Germline-derived CDR1 and CDR2 are MNHEY and SMNVEV (reference sequence). CDR3 size: 14 residues. The ends were cut back, 3 bases at V and 2 bases at J, with 8 bases in the middle. In nucleotides, the CDR3 is TGTGCCAGCAGTTTTGGGTCAGGCAATCAGCCCCAGCATTTT. Translated, it gives CASSFGSGNQPQHF.

The chain is built from TRBV5-1 and TRBJ2-3, with TRBD1 matching 8 bases. This CDR3 is 14 amino acids long. Trimming took 5 bases from V and 1 from J; bases not matched to a gene: 3. Germline CDR1 reads SGHRS; CDR2 reads YFSETQ. CDR3 loop: CASRGQGGTDTQYF. CDR3 DNA sequence: TGCGCCAGCAGAGGACAGGGTGGCACAGATACGCAGTATTTT. The whole variable domain, remainder taken from reference TRBV5-1 and TRBJ2-3, is KAGVTQTPRYLIKTRGQQVTLSCSPISGHRSVSWYQQTPGQGLQFLFEYFSETQRNKGNFPGRFSGRQFSNSRSEMNVSTLELGDSALYLCASRGQGGTDTQYFGPGTRLTVL.

Here the CDR3 reads CASSLPPGEDGYTF. In nucleotides, the CDR3 is TGTGCCAGCAGTTTGCCCCCAGGGGAGGATGGCTACACCTTC. The rearrangement uses TRBV28 and TRBJ1-2, with D tentatively TRBD1 (6 bases). The CDR3 is 14 residues long. CDR1 is MDHEN, CDR2 SYDVKM, per germline. Deletions cut 3 bases from V and 6 bases from J, with 14 bases between.

The genes are TRBV7-3 and TRBJ2-1; 8 bases match TRBD2. The trim removed 2 bases at V and 5 bases at J, leaving 5 bases unmatched. The CDR3 runs 15 residues. Germline V gene sequence: CDR1 SGHTA, CDR2 FQGTGA. CDR3 nucleotide sequence: TGTGCCAGCAGCTTAGCGGGGGGATACGACAATGAGCAGTTCTTC. Translated: CASSLAGGYDNEQFF.

The rearrangement uses TRBV5-1 and TRBJ2-5; D remains ambiguous. Trimming shortened V by 4 bases and J by 1 base, and 5 bases separated the two germline ends. The CDR3 sequence is 12 residues long. Germline CDR1 reads SGHRS; CDR2 reads YFSETQ. The CDR3 DNA sequence: TGCGCCAGCAGCGCCCGCCAAGAGACCCAGTACTTC. It translates to CASSARQETQYF.

The V call is TRBV18, the J call TRBJ1-3; D not resolved. This CDR3 has 16 amino acids. From germline, CDR1 is KGHSH and CDR2 LQKENI. The germline V and J ends were trimmed by 3 bases and 3 bases, with 15 bases remaining between them. The CDR3: CASSPSSRGYGNTIYF. The CDR3 DNA reads as TGTGCCAGCTCACCGTCCTCGCGGGGATATGGAAACACCATATATTTT.

The J gene is TRBJ2-3, the V gene TRBV12-2; TRBD2, the table's D call, lacks a check against the DNA. TRBV12-2 is annotated as a pseudogene. This CDR3 spans 14 amino acids. CDR3 DNA: TGTGCAAGTAGGAGGGAGGGGCAGGGAGATACGCAGTATTTT. This codes for CASRREGQGDTQYF.

The rearrangement uses TRBV12-3 or TRBV12-4 and TRBJ2-7; D is ambiguous. V was trimmed by 3 bases and J by 6 bases, leaving 9 bases between them. The CDR3 is made up of 12 amino acids. For the CDR3, the DNA is TGTGCCAGCAGTTTTCGGGTAGCCGAGCAGTACTTC. Protein product: CASSFRVAEQYF.

The chain joins TRBV3-1 (or the pseudogene TRBV3-2) to TRBJ1-1; unclear D gene. Looked up from germline, CDR1 is LGHDT and CDR2 is YNNKEL (reference sequence). This CDR3 comprises 14 residues. V lost 1 base and J lost 5, with 11 bases in between. CDR3 region: CASSQGLLGTEAFF. CDR3 in DNA: TGTGCCAGCAGCCAAGGACTCCTGGGGACTGAAGCTTTCTTT.

The chain links TRBV2 to TRBJ1-1; D remains ambiguous. The V end lost 6 bases, the J end lost 1 base, and 6 bases lay between the germline ends. CDR1 is SNHLY, CDR2 FYNNEI, per germline. The CDR3 has 12 residues. In nucleotides, the CDR3 is TGTGCCAGCAGGGAATGGAACACTGAAGCTTTCTTT. It specifies CASREWNTEAFF.

V is TRBV9 and J is TRBJ2-3, with 12 nucleotides matching TRBD2. Trimming cost V 4 bases and J 5 bases; bases outside gene matches: 11. Germline CDR1 reads SGDLS; CDR2 reads YYNGEE. The CDR3 loop spans 17 amino acids. The CDR3 reads CASSPRNLAGGQDTQYF. The CDR3 bases are TGTGCCAGCAGCCCTCGGAACCTAGCGGGGGGGCAAGATACGCAGTATTTT.

This clone appeared once. One end of the junction does not line up with germline, which may come from a read error. This chain links TRBV28 with TRBJ2-7; possible D gene TRBD1, 6 bases. CDR1 and CDR2 (germline): MDHEN, SYDVKM. The CDR3 is made up of 13 amino acids. CDR3 coding DNA: TGTGCGAGCAGGGGAAGGGGTGAGGACGAGCAGTACTTC. Translating it yields CASRGRGEDEQYF. Drawing the rest from reference TRBV28 and TRBJ2-7, the complete variable domain is DVKVTQSSRYLVKRTGEKVFLECVQDMDHENMFWYRQDPGLGLRLIYFSYDVKMKEKGDIPEGYSVSREKKERFSLILESASTNQTSMYLCASRGRGEDEQYFGPGTRLTVT.

The chain uses TRBV4-3 and TRBJ1-1; unclear D gene. The germline V gene has CDR1 LGHNA and CDR2 YSLEER. The CDR3 totals 14 residues. The V end lost 0 bases, the J end lost 5 bases, and 10 bases lay between the germline ends. The CDR3 region is CASSQDIGETEAFF. CDR3 bases: TGCGCCAGCAGCCAAGATATCGGGGAAACTGAAGCTTTCTTT.

The genes are TRBV28 and TRBJ1-3; D is possibly TRBD1 (6 bases). This CDR3 contains 16 residues. CDR1 and CDR2 (germline): MDHEN, SYDVKM. V was shortened by 5 bases and J by 0 bases, with 14 bases between the two germline ends. The CDR3 DNA is TGTGCCAGCAGTAACCAGAAGGACAGCTCTGGAAACACCATATATTTT. This gives the protein CASSNQKDSSGNTIYF.